Listed below are T cell receptor beta chains from one sample, sequenced in a study of blood T cell repertoires in COVID-19. Sequenced by immunoSEQ multiplex PCR; TCRdb stores in-frame clones only, minus some. The repertoire holds a few hundred thousand clones, with 81% as singletons. What was sequenced was peripheral blood. These receptors were collected from a human donor with acute or convalescent COVID-19. The donor label of this sample is uncertain. CDR3s include the opening cysteine and the closing phenylalanine or tryptophan. Size tells how often a clone was seen (once, few, many) or the class of an expanded clone, and some rows leave it out.

cdr3_aa: CASSQGGRTPQHF
v_call: TRBV3-1/TRBV3-2
clone_size: once

cdr3_aa: CASSLGLAEAYEQYF
v_call: TRBV4-2
clone_size: NA

cdr3_aa: CATKGSAGFNEQFF
v_call: TRBV15
clone_size: NA

cdr3_aa: CASSGGGGANVLTF
v_call: TRBV19
clone_size: NA

cdr3_aa: CASSPTPRGANEQFF
v_call: TRBV7-2
clone_size: NA

cdr3_aa: CASSPGISTYEQYF
v_call: TRBV18
clone_size: NA

cdr3_aa: CASSRNRGWMNTEAFF
v_call: TRBV19
clone_size: once

cdr3_aa: CASSRGGAGNEQFF
v_call: TRBV3-1/TRBV3-2
clone_size: NA

cdr3_aa: CASSERRDTEAFF
v_call: TRBV2
clone_size: NA

cdr3_aa: CASIKLRGGTGELFF
v_call: TRBV6-5
clone_size: NA

cdr3_aa: CASSLAIATGTRLSPLHF
v_call: TRBV11-3
clone_size: NA

cdr3_aa: CASRETGTEYGYTF
v_call: TRBV19
clone_size: NA

cdr3_aa: CASRSDRGISNQPQHF
v_call: TRBV7-9
clone_size: once

cdr3_aa: CASSQGNTEAFF
v_call: TRBV27
clone_size: NA

cdr3_aa: CASSISGAAHGEQYF
v_call: TRBV19
clone_size: NA

cdr3_aa: CASSTTWTRGEQFF
v_call: TRBV18
clone_size: NA

cdr3_aa: CASSQAQKVAGGPGDTQYF
v_call: TRBV3-1/TRBV3-2
clone_size: NA

cdr3_aa: CASSEQGQSYNSPLHF
v_call: TRBV19
clone_size: NA

cdr3_aa: CASSVVGQNYGYTF
v_call: TRBV9
clone_size: NA

cdr3_aa: CASSLAGGQSYEQYF
v_call: TRBV5-4
clone_size: NA

cdr3_aa: CASSSGQVWEQYF
v_call: TRBV5-1
clone_size: NA

cdr3_aa: CASSPTGRGYTF
v_call: TRBV5-4
clone_size: NA

cdr3_aa: CASSPRGGTGSYEQYF
v_call: TRBV9
clone_size: NA